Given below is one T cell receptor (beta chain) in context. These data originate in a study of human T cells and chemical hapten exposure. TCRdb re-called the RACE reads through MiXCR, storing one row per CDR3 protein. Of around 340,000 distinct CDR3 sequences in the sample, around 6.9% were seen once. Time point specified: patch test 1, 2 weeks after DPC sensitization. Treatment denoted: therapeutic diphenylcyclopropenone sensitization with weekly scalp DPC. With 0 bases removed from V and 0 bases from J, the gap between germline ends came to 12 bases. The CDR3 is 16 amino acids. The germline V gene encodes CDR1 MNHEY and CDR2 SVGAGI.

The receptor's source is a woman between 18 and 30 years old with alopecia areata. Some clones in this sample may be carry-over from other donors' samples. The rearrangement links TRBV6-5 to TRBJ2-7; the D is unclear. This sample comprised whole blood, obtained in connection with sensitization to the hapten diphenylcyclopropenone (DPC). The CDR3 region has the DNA TGTGCCAGCAGTTACTCTACTGGTCAAAGCTCCTACGAGCAGTACTTC. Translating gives CASSYSTGQSSYEQYF.